The clone carrying this T cell receptor (beta chain) came up many times. Its target is not known. This entry comes from a study of T cells in Graves' hyperthyroidism and ophthalmopathy. Researchers amplified the TCR beta CDR3 regions from RNA transcripts. A set of HTBI primers served as the primers for a first-round RT-PCR of the TCR CDR3. TCRdb re-derived calls from the multiplex PCR reads in MiXCR, one entry per CDR3 protein. The profile shows tens of thousands of distinct CDR3 sequences, roughly 49% of them singletons. The germline CDR1 and CDR2 sequences are SGHRS and YFSETQ. This CDR3 comprises 16 residues. Deletions cut 5 bases from V and 3 bases from J, with 15 bases between. The study's findings and limits: A model built on 13 V-J features separated ophthalmopathy from stable hyperthyroidism.

Orbital computed tomography and thyroid ultrasound, together with serum TRAb and thyroxine and clinical symptoms, were used for diagnoses. The authors took PBMCs from 7.5 to 10 ml fresh peripheral blood. The specimen sequenced was blood. The J gene is TRBJ1-6, the V gene TRBV5-1, with TRBD1 as a possible D gene (6 bases). The receptor comes from a woman aged 45-60 years with Graves' hyperthyroidism that later progressed to Graves' ophthalmopathy. The CDR3 sequence: CASSQQGHDYNSPLHF. The CDR3 bases are TGCGCCAGCAGTCAACAGGGCCACGACTATAATTCACCCCTCCACTTT.